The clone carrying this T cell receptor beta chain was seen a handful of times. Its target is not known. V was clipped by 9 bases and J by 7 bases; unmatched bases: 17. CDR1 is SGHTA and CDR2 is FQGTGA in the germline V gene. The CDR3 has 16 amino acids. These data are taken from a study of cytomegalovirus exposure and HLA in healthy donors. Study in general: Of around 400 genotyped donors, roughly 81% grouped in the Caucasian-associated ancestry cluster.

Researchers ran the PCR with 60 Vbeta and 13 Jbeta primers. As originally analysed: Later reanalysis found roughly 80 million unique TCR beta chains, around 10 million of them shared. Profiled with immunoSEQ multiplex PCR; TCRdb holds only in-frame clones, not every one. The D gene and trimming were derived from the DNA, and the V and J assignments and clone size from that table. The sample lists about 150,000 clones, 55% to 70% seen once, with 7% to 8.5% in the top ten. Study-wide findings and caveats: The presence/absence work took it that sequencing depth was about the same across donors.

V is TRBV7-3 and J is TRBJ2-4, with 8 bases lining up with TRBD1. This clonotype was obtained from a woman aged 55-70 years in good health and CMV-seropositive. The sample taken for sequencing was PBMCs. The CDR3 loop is CARPRTGRWDSNIQYF. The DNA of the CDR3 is TGTGCCAGACCGAGGACAGGGAGATGGGACAGCAACATTCAGTACTTC.